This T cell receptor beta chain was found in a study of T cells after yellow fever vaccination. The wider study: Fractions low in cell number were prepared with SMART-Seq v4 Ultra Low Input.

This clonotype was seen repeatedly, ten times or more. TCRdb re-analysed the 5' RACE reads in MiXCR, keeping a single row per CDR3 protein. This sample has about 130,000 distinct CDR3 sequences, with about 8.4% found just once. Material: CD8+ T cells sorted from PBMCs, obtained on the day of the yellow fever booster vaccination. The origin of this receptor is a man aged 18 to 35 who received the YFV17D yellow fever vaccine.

The CDR3 nucleotides read TGTGCCAGCAGCTCAGGGACGGGCCAGGTGGTCGATGAGGGCTACACCTTC. The encoded protein is CASSSGTGQVVDEGYTF. The chain couples TRBV7-9 to TRBJ1-2; D might be TRBD1 (5 bases). Germline assignment: CDR1 SEHNR and CDR2 FQNEAQ (reference sequence). The CDR3 covers 17 residues. The V and J ends lost 4 bases and 8 bases respectively, with 26 bases between them.